This T cell receptor (beta chain) is from a study of OX40 agonist ivuxolimab in advanced cancers. Study findings and constraints: The 0.1-3.0 mg/kg partial responders had among the lowest clonal expansion. Low normalized clonal expansion also occurred in some nonresponding patients. In general, CD8+ T cells held more expanded clones than CD4+ did, on average.

With autoimmune disease history or systemic immunosuppression, patients were excluded. The CDR3 length is 14 residues. Germline CDR1 is LNHDA and CDR2 is SQIVND (reference sequence). The V segment lost 9 bases and the J segment 2 bases; nucleotides outside the gene matches: 5. The method was immunoSEQ multiplex PCR; TCRdb's version includes in-frame clones alone and lacks a portion of them. The sample gives 35,000 to 45,000 clones, approximately 80% of which show up once; around a sixth is in the top ten. Comments on this clone: Its target is unknown.

V usage is TRBV19 and J usage is TRBJ2-2, with 8 bases fitting TRBD1. This clonotype was obtained from an adult with an advanced solid tumor such as melanoma, head and neck, liver or kidney cancer. The material was CD4+ or CD8+ T cells sorted from blood, obtained in a trial of the OX40 agonist ivuxolimab. The CDR3 is CASWTGLNTGELFF. Written as DNA, the CDR3 is TGTGCCAGCTGGACAGGGCTAAACACCGGGGAGCTGTTTTTT.